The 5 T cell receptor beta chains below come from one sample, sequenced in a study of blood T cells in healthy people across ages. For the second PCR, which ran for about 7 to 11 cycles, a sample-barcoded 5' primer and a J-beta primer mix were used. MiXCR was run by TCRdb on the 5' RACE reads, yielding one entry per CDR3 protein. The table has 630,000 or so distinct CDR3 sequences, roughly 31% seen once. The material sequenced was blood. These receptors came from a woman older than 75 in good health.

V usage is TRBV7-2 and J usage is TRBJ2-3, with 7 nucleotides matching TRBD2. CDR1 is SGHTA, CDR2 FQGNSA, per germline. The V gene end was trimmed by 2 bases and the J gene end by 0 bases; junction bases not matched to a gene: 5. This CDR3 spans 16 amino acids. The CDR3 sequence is CASSLRRRGSTDTQYF. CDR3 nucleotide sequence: TGTGCCAGCAGCTTACGCCGGCGGGGGAGCACAGATACGCAGTATTTT.

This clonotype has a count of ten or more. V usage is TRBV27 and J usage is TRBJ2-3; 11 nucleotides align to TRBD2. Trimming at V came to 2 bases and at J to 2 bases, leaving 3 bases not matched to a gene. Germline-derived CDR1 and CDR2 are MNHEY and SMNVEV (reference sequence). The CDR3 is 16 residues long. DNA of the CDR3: TGTGCCAGCAGTTTAGTGACTAGCGGGGCCACAGATACGCAGTATTTT. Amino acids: CASSLVTSGATDTQYF.

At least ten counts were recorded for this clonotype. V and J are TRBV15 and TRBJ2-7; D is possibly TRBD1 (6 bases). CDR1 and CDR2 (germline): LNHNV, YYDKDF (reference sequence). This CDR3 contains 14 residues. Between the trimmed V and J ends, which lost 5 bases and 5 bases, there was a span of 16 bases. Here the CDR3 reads CATSPRGRPNEQYF. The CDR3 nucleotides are TGTGCCACCAGCCCCAGGGGACGGCCAAACGAGCAGTACTTC.

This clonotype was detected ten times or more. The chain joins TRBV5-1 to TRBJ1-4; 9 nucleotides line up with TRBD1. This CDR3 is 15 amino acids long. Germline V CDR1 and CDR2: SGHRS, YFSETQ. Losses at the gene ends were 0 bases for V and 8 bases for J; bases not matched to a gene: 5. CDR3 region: CASSLDGTGSEKLFF. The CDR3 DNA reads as TGCGCCAGCAGCTTGGATGGGACAGGGTCCGAAAAACTGTTTTTT.

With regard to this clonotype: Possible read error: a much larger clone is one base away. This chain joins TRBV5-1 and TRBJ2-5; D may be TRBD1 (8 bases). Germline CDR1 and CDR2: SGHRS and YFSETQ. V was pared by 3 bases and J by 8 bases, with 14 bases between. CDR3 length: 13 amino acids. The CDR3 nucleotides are TGCGCCAGCAGCTGGGGGGGACAGGATACCCAGTACTTC. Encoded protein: CASSWGGQDTQYF.